This entry lists 28 T cell receptor beta chains sequenced from one sample in a study of blood T cell repertoires in COVID-19. Repertoires were generated with immunoSEQ multiplex PCR, while TCRdb's copy carries only in-frame clones and drops some. The data hold about 250,000 clones, with 75% to 85% observed a single time. Sequenced: peripheral blood. All receptors derive from a man between 50 and 59 years old with active or convalescent COVID-19.

The chain uses TRBV3-1 (or the pseudogene TRBV3-2) and TRBJ2-2, with a possible D match to TRBD2 (6 bases). V was clipped by 7 bases and J by 7 bases, with 16 bases between them. CDR1 and CDR2 from the germline V gene are LGHDT and YNNKEL (reference sequence). The CDR3 covers 14 residues. This CDR3 is CASKTRRVGGELFF. For the CDR3, the DNA is TGTGCCAGCAAGACTAGAAGGGTGGGCGGGGAGCTGTTTTTT.

This rearrangement joins TRBV6-5 to TRBJ1-4, with D possibly matching TRBD1 (6 bases). Trimming removed 0 bases at V and 7 bases at J, with 15 bases between. From germline, CDR1 is MNHEY and CDR2 SVGAGI. This CDR3 region has 16 residues. DNA of the CDR3: TGTGCCAGCAGTTACTCGCCGACAGGACGAGGTGAAAAACTGTTTTTT. It translates to CASSYSPTGRGEKLFF.

The chain combines TRBV9 with TRBJ2-7; TRBD1 is a possible D gene (6 bases). CDR1 is SGDLS, CDR2 YYNGEE, per germline. The V and J ends lost 4 bases and 1 base respectively, with 30 bases between them. The CDR3 contains 20 residues. The DNA for the CDR3 is TGTGCCAGCAGCCCCCGTCTGGCGACTCCCCGGCACCAGGGGTCCTACGAGCAGTACTTC. Amino acids: CASSPRLATPRHQGSYEQYF.

This clone was seen a few times. Other nucleotide sequences in the sample specify the same CDR3. J is TRBJ1-1 and V is TRBV5-1, with 10 bases fitting TRBD1. Trimming took 3 bases from V and 0 from J; bases not matched to a gene: 2. This CDR3 is 15 amino acids long. Germline CDR1 reads SGHRS; CDR2 reads YFSETQ. The CDR3 loop is CASSSGQGMNTEAFF. CDR3 in DNA: TGCGCCAGCAGCTCGGGACAGGGGATGAACACTGAAGCTTTCTTT.

The chain has TRBV30 and TRBJ2-1; TRBD2 aligns across 7 bases. The CDR3 is 12 residues long. CDR1 is GTSNPN and CDR2 is SVGIG in the germline V gene (reference sequence). Trimming at V came to 4 bases and at J to 10 bases, leaving 7 bases not matched to a gene. The CDR3 protein is CAWKGLSTEQFF. The CDR3, as DNA: TGTGCCTGGAAGGGACTATCGACGGAGCAGTTCTTC.

J is TRBJ1-6 and V is TRBV2; D unclear. The CDR3 runs to 14 residues. Per the germline V gene, CDR1 is SNHLY and CDR2 is FYNNEI. V lost 7 bases to trimming and J lost 6 bases, with 13 bases between them. Here the CDR3 DNA reads TGTGCCAGCAAAGGACGGAGGGTTAATTCACCCCTCCACTTT. The encoded protein is CASKGRRVNSPLHF.

This clone was counted once. The J gene is TRBJ2-7, the V gene TRBV16; the D is unclear. The V end was cut by 0 bases, the J end by 2 bases, with 2 bases between. The germline V gene encodes CDR1 KGHSY and CDR2 FQNENV. The CDR3 consists of 12 residues. This CDR3 is CASSQSTYEQYF. DNA for the CDR3: TGTGCCAGCAGCCAATCTACCTACGAGCAGTACTTC.

V gene TRBV3-1 (or the pseudogene TRBV3-2) combines with J gene TRBJ1-6, with D tentatively TRBD1 (6 bases). Germline-derived CDR1 and CDR2 are LGHDT and YNNKEL (reference sequence). Trimming stripped 9 bases from V and 10 bases from J, with 19 bases between. The CDR3 sequence is 14 residues long. CDR3 protein: CASAMTGRRSPLHF. CDR3 nucleotides: TGTGCCAGTGCTATGACAGGACGACGATCACCCCTCCACTTT.

V and J are TRBV9 and TRBJ2-7; D gene unclear. Germline V gives CDR1 SGDLS, CDR2 YYNGEE. V lost 0 bases and J lost 4, with 14 bases in between. This CDR3 is built from 15 residues. The DNA of the CDR3 is TGTGCCAGCAGCGTAGACTTCAGATCGGGTTACGAGCAGTACTTC. Amino acid sequence: CASSVDFRSGYEQYF.

This sequence joins TRBV28 and TRBJ1-5, with D tentatively TRBD1 (6 bases). CDR1 is MDHEN and CDR2 is SYDVKM in the germline V gene. This CDR3 spans 15 amino acids. The V gene lost 1 base and the J gene lost 6 bases, with 13 bases spanning the gap. CDR3 nucleotide sequence: TGTGCCAGCAGTTTATCCGCACAGGGTTTTCAGCCCCAGCATTTT. Translation gives CASSLSAQGFQPQHF.

The rearrangement uses TRBV9 and TRBJ2-1; D is undetermined. Trimming took 4 bases from V and 7 from J, leaving 9 bases between them. The CDR3 is 12 amino acids. Germline CDR1 SGDLS, CDR2 YYNGEE. The CDR3 nucleotides are TGTGCCAGCAGCTCACGAGCGAATGAGCAGTTCTTC. It translates to CASSSRANEQFF.

This clone has only a few counts. V is TRBV2 and J is TRBJ2-3, with D possibly being TRBD2 (5 bases). Germline V gives CDR1 SNHLY, CDR2 FYNNEI. Trimming removed 2 bases from V and 10 bases from J, with 13 bases in between. This CDR3 is 13 amino acids long. The chain's CDR3 is CASSEHDYRAQYF. Here the CDR3 DNA reads TGTGCCAGCAGTGAACATGACTACCGGGCGCAGTATTTT.

The CDR3 loop is CASSETFGTSQSSYEQYF. Written as DNA, the CDR3 is TGTGCCAGCAGTGAAACCTTCGGGACTAGTCAAAGCTCCTACGAGCAGTACTTC. This chain connects TRBV28 to TRBJ2-7; 8 nucleotides align to TRBD2. The ends lost 5 bases at V and 0 bases at J; junction bases unmatched: 15. CDR1 is MDHEN, CDR2 SYDVKM, per germline. This CDR3 has 18 residues.

The chain combines TRBV27 with TRBJ2-3, with 11 bases that match TRBD2. This CDR3 spans 17 amino acids. Trimming removed 3 bases from V and 3 bases from J; junction bases left unmatched: 8. Germline V gene sequence: CDR1 MNHEY, CDR2 SMNVEV (reference sequence). The CDR3 DNA is TGTGCCAGCAGTTTCAACTCCGGGACTAGCGGAACAGATACGCAGTATTTT. Translated: CASSFNSGTSGTDTQYF.

The genes are TRBV4-2 and TRBJ2-7, with 8 bases fitting TRBD1. The CDR3 sequence is 15 residues long. From germline, CDR1 is LGHNA and CDR2 YNFKEQ. V shed 1 base, J shed 0 bases, and the junction held 2 bases outside the gene matches. This CDR3 is CASSQADRGSYEQYF. Written as DNA, the CDR3 is TGTGCCAGCAGCCAAGCAGACAGGGGCTCCTACGAGCAGTACTTC.

The V gene is TRBV19, the J gene TRBJ1-1, with D uncertain. V lost 3 bases and J 5 bases, leaving 7 bases between the germline ends. This CDR3 has 12 amino acids. Germline V gene data show CDR1 as LNHDA and CDR2 as SQIVND (reference sequence). CDR3: CASSIGLTEAFF. The CDR3 DNA reads as TGTGCCAGTAGTATCGGTCTGACTGAAGCTTTCTTT.

The V and J genes are TRBV15 and TRBJ1-2, with D perhaps matching TRBD1 (5 bases). The germline CDR1 and CDR2 sequences are LNHNV and YYDKDF (reference sequence). The germline V and J ends were trimmed by 4 bases and 7 bases, with 13 bases remaining between them. The CDR3 has 13 residues. Written as DNA, the CDR3 is TGTGCCACCAGCATACAGGCCTCGGGTGGCTACACCTTC. Its translation: CATSIQASGGYTF. The full variable domain, completed using reference TRBV15 and TRBJ1-2, is DAMVIQNPRYQVTQFGKPVTLSCSQTLNHNVMYWYQQKSSQAPKLLFHYYDKDFNNEADTPDNFQSRRPNTSFCFLDIRSPGLGDTAMYLCATSIQASGGYTFGSGTRLTVV.

V is TRBV10-3 and J is TRBJ2-3; 16 nucleotides match TRBD2. V dropped 10 bases and J dropped 6; count of bases not matched to a gene: 4. CDR3 length equals 14 residues. The germline V gene has CDR1 ENHRY and CDR2 SYGVKD. The CDR3 sequence: CASGTSGRGDTQYF. In DNA form, the CDR3 reads TGTGCCAGCGGGACTAGCGGGAGGGGGGATACGCAGTATTTT.

The chain recombines TRBV18 with TRBJ2-7; 9 bases are a match to TRBD1. CDR3 size: 17 residues. The junction had 13 bases not matched to a gene; V was cut back by 3 bases and J by 4 bases. CDR1 is KGHSH, CDR2 LQKENI, per germline. CDR3 sequence (DNA): TGTGCCAGCTCACCCTCCCAAGGGGGACAGGGAGTATACGAGCAGTACTTC. It encodes CASSPSQGGQGVYEQYF.

The gene calls are TRBV11-2 and TRBJ2-2; D is perhaps TRBD2 (6 bases). V gave up 3 bases and J gave up 7 bases, with 12 bases separating them. CDR3 length: 14 amino acids. Germline CDR1 and CDR2: SGHAT and FQNNGV. The CDR3 nucleotides read TGTGCCAGCAGCTTCTTGGGGGGTAGCGGGGAGCTGTTTTTT. It codes for CASSFLGGSGELFF.

The chain links TRBV30 to TRBJ1-1, with D maybe TRBD1 (6 bases). V lost 5 bases and J 0 bases, leaving 22 bases between the germline ends. From germline, CDR1 is GTSNPN and CDR2 SVGIG (reference sequence). This CDR3 spans 17 amino acids. The CDR3 reads CAWGGRGLRRLNTEAFF. CDR3 DNA: TGTGCCTGGGGTGGGAGGGGGTTGAGACGTTTGAACACTGAAGCTTTCTTT.

J is TRBJ2-7 and V is TRBV18; perhaps TRBD2 as D (5 bases). The CDR3 is 13 residues long. V was clipped by 4 bases and J by 5 bases, with 12 bases between them. Looked up from germline, CDR1 is KGHSH and CDR2 is LQKENI. CDR3 in DNA: TGTGCCAGCTCACGCAACCTAGCCGACGAGCAGTACTTC. It codes for CASSRNLADEQYF.

The chain combines TRBV5-1 with TRBJ1-2, with D possibly matching TRBD1 (6 bases). Germline-derived CDR1 and CDR2 are SGHRS and YFSETQ. The V end lost 0 bases, the J end lost 8 bases, and 17 bases lay between the germline ends. This CDR3 is 15 amino acids long. The CDR3 region has the DNA TGCGCCAGCAGCTTGGCAGGGGACGGTTTAGGCGGCTACACCTTC. Its protein product is CASSLAGDGLGGYTF.

The chain couples TRBV7-3 to TRBJ2-7; 8 nucleotides match TRBD1. Trimming at V came to 4 bases and at J to 6 bases, leaving 8 bases not matched to a gene. CDR1 is SGHTA, CDR2 FQGTGA, per germline. This CDR3 has 14 amino acids. CDR3 in DNA: TGTGCCAGCAGCTCCCGCCCACAGGGGGGCGAGCAGTACTTC. This gives the protein CASSSRPQGGEQYF.

This rearrangement joins TRBV7-9 to TRBJ1-1; the D is unclear. Germline CDR1 is SEHNR and CDR2 is FQNEAQ (reference sequence). Between the trimmed V and J ends, which lost 5 bases and 1 base, there was a span of 17 bases. CDR3 length: 16 amino acids. The CDR3 sequence: CASSPPPGEGNTEAFF. The CDR3 DNA sequence: TGTGCCAGCAGCCCACCCCCCGGGGAGGGGAACACTGAAGCTTTCTTT.

The chain uses TRBV6-5 and TRBJ1-5, with D possibly matching TRBD1 (6 bases). CDR3 size: 13 residues. The V gene lost 6 bases and the J gene lost 9 bases, with 15 bases spanning the gap. The germline V gene has CDR1 MNHEY and CDR2 SVGAGI. The CDR3 region is CASRHQGMGPQHF. The CDR3 DNA reads as TGTGCCAGCAGGCATCAGGGGATGGGGCCCCAGCATTTT.

The chain combines TRBV6-5 with TRBJ2-7, with D perhaps matching TRBD2 (6 bases). The CDR3 runs 14 residues. Germline CDR1 is MNHEY and CDR2 is SVGAGI. With 7 bases removed from V and 5 bases from J, the gap between germline ends came to 18 bases. The CDR3 is CASTWDSRSHEQYF. CDR3 DNA: TGTGCCAGCACCTGGGACTCTCGTTCCCACGAGCAGTACTTC.

This clone was found a few times. This chain uses TRBV3-1 (or the pseudogene TRBV3-2) with TRBJ2-5; TRBD1 matches 7 bases. The CDR3 runs 16 residues. Unmatched junction bases numbered 10, after V lost 3 bases and J lost 3 bases. The germline V gene has CDR1 LGHDT and CDR2 YNNKEL (reference sequence). The CDR3 sequence is CASSHSGRGGKETQYF. CDR3 nucleotides: TGTGCCAGCAGCCACTCCGGGCGAGGGGGCAAAGAGACCCAGTACTTC.